The 2 T cell receptor beta chains below all came from one sample that was sequenced in a study of shared clonotypes between healthy human individuals. The table came from immunoSEQ multiplex PCR; TCRdb's copy has only in-frame clones and leaves some out. The table lists just over 2,000,000 clones, roughly 94% of them singletons. Sequences were obtained from naive CD4+ T cells sorted from blood. As to subset: CD45RA+ positively selected. The receptor set was obtained from a man between 18 and 29 years old in good health.

J is TRBJ2-7 and V is TRBV2; the D call may be TRBD1 or TRBD2 (5 bases each). CDR1 and CDR2 (germline): SNHLY, FYNNEI. This CDR3 region has 14 residues. Trimming cost V 7 bases and J 0 bases, with 13 bases left between them. As DNA, the CDR3 is TGTGCCAGCATCGGGACGGTAGTCTCCTACGAGCAGTACTTC. Its protein product is CASIGTVVSYEQYF.

The chain carries TRBV20-1 and TRBJ2-1, with unresolved D. V was pared by 5 bases and J by 3 bases, with 5 bases between. Germline CDR1 and CDR2: DFQATT and SNEGSKA (reference sequence). This CDR3 spans 11 amino acids. CDR3 region: CSAPNYNEQFF. The CDR3 nucleotides read TGCAGTGCTCCGAACTACAATGAGCAGTTCTTC.